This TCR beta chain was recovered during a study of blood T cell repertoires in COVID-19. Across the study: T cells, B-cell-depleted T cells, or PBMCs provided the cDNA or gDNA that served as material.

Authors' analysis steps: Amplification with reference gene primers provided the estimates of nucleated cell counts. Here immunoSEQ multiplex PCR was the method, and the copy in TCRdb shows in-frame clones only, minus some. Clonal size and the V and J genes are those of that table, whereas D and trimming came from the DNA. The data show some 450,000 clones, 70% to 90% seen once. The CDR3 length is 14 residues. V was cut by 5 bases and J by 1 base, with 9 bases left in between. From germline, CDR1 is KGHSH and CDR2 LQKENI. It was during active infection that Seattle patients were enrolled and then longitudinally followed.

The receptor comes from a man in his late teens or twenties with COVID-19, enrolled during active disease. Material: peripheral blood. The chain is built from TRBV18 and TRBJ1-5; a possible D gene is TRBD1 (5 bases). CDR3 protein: CASSRGVSNQPQHF. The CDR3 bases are TGTGCCAGCTCAAGGGGTGTGAGCAATCAGCCCCAGCATTTT.